The 17 T cell receptor beta chains reported below all come from one sample, sequenced in a study of cytomegalovirus exposure and HLA in healthy donors. 60 Vbeta and 13 Jbeta primers were used in PCR. Method: immunoSEQ multiplex PCR; TCRdb's copy keeps in-frame clones and lacks some. The sample holds about 80,000 clones, 80% seen once. What was sequenced was PBMCs. Receptors were obtained from a woman in her fifties or sixties in good health and CMV-seropositive.

This clone was picked up many times. The gene calls are TRBV4-2 and TRBJ2-3; TRBD1 is a possible D gene (5 bases). The CDR3 is 15 amino acids. Germline values: CDR1 LGHNA, CDR2 YNFKEQ. Trimming left V 0 bases short and J 2 bases short, with 9 bases between. CDR3 region: CASSQDNGATDTQYF. The CDR3 coding sequence is TGTGCCAGCAGCCAAGATAATGGGGCCACAGATACGCAGTATTTT.

The chain is built from TRBV5-4 and TRBJ2-5; D call uncertain. The CDR3 has 11 amino acids. Per germline, CDR1 SGHNT and CDR2 YYREEE (reference sequence). Trimming cost V 7 bases and J 1 base, with 5 bases left between them. The CDR3 region is CASGRQETQYF. The CDR3, as DNA: TGTGCCAGCGGGCGCCAAGAGACCCAGTACTTC.

This chain uses TRBV7-6 with TRBJ2-1; 13 bases fit TRBD2. This CDR3 is 16 amino acids long. Germline V CDR1 and CDR2: SGHVS, FNYEAQ. V trimming: 5 bases; J trimming: 8 bases; junction bases outside the gene matches: 9. Written as DNA, the CDR3 is TGTGCCAGCAGCCCGCGTACTAGCGGGAGGGCCGATGAGCAGTTCTTC. Its translation: CASSPRTSGRADEQFF.

The table lists this clone with a count of one. The CDR3 nucleotides read TGTGCCAGTAGTATAGGACCCCGGACAGGGGACAATCAGCCCCAGCATTTT. This sequence encodes CASSIGPRTGDNQPQHF. The chain joins TRBV19 to TRBJ1-5, with 9 bases lining up with TRBD1. The J segment lost 3 bases and the V segment lost 1 base, leaving 7 bases of the junction unmatched. The V gene's germline CDR1 is LNHDA and CDR2 SQIVND (reference sequence). There are 17 residues in the CDR3.

This chain links TRBV6-1 with TRBJ2-3; D is possibly TRBD1 (6 bases). This CDR3 spans 15 amino acids. Germline assignment: CDR1 MNHNS and CDR2 SASEGT. V lost 6 bases and J lost 4, with 17 bases in between. DNA of the CDR3: TGTGCCAGCAGGGCCCGAGGGGGTGGGGCAGATACGCAGTATTTT. This encodes CASRARGGGADTQYF.

The V call is TRBV6-6, the J call TRBJ1-3; a weak D match, TRBD1 (6 bases). Looked up from germline, CDR1 is MNHNY and CDR2 is SVGAGI (reference sequence). There are 12 residues in the CDR3. CDR3: CAGRGAGNTIYF. The CDR3 coding sequence is TGTGCGGGGAGGGGGGCTGGAAACACCATATATTTT.

The chain joins TRBV13 to TRBJ2-4; D gene unclear. This CDR3 region has 14 residues. V was clipped by 3 bases and J by 0 bases, with 6 bases between them. Germline V gene lookup returns CDR1 PRHDT and CDR2 FYEKMQ (reference sequence). In nucleotides, the CDR3 is TGTGCCAGCAGCTTTGAGGAAGCCAAAAACATTCAGTACTTC. As protein: CASSFEEAKNIQYF.

The sample holds a few counts of this clone. The chain carries TRBV6-5 and TRBJ2-4; the match to TRBD2 covers 12 bases. CDR1 is MNHEY, CDR2 SVGAGI, per germline. The CDR3 has 15 residues. Trimming at V came to 0 bases and at J to 9 bases, leaving 3 bases not matched to a gene. In DNA, the CDR3 is TGTGCCAGCAGTTACTCGAAACTAGCGGGAGGCATTCAGTACTTC. This sequence encodes CASSYSKLAGGIQYF.

The chain employs TRBV5-1 and TRBJ1-2; D is undetermined. This CDR3 contains 13 residues. V was cut by 0 bases and J by 4 bases, with 7 bases left in between. Germline V gene data show CDR1 as SGHRS and CDR2 as YFSETQ. CDR3 bases: TGCGCCAGCAGCTTGGCCGGGGTCTATGGCTACACCTTC. Residues: CASSLAGVYGYTF. The variable domain in full, with the rest retrieved from reference TRBV5-1 and TRBJ1-2, is KAGVTQTPRYLIKTRGQQVTLSCSPISGHRSVSWYQQTPGQGLQFLFEYFSETQRNKGNFPGRFSGRQFSNSRSEMNVSTLELGDSALYLCASSLAGVYGYTFGSGTRLTVV.

The chain carries TRBV30 and TRBJ1-2, with 7 bases identical to TRBD1. CDR3 size: 12 residues. Germline trimming cut 5 bases from V and 4 bases from J; bases unmatched to any gene: 4. Germline values: CDR1 GTSNPN, CDR2 SVGIG (reference sequence). CDR3 sequence: CAWSTGRYGYTF. CDR3 nucleotides: TGTGCCTGGTCGACAGGGCGCTATGGCTACACCTTC. Supplemented by reference TRBV30 and TRBJ1-2, the full variable domain reads SQTIHQWPATLVQPVGSPLSLECTVEGTSNPNLYWYRQAAGRGLQLLFYSVGIGQISSEVPQNLSASRPQDRQFILSSKKLLLSDSGFYLCAWSTGRYGYTFGSGTRLTVV.

The chain is built from TRBV6-5 and TRBJ1-3; tentatively, D is TRBD1 (6 bases). The CDR3 length is 14 residues. Germline CDR1 MNHEY, CDR2 SVGAGI. V lost 6 bases and J lost 2, with 11 bases in between. CDR3 DNA sequence: TGTGCCAGCAGGGAAGGGGGTACTGGAAACACCATATATTTT. Its protein product is CASREGGTGNTIYF.

The rearrangement joins TRBV27 to TRBJ1-2, with 8 bases aligning to TRBD1. J was trimmed by 2 bases and V by 6 bases; bases with no gene match: 2. In germline, CDR1 is MNHEY, CDR2 SMNVEV (reference sequence). The CDR3 is 13 residues long. The CDR3 loop is CASSGQGNYGYTF. In nucleotides, the CDR3 is TGTGCCAGCAGCGGACAGGGAAACTATGGCTACACCTTC.

This clone was detected once. This sequence joins TRBV10-2 and TRBJ2-5; D gene ambiguous. Germline V lookup: CDR1 WSHSY, CDR2 SAAADI. Trimming took off 3 bases at V and 1 base at J, with 9 bases between the two ends. The CDR3 length is 14 residues. CDR3 DNA sequence: TGCGCCAGCAGTGAATCTGTAATCCAAGAGACCCAGTACTTC. This encodes CASSESVIQETQYF.

This rearrangement joins TRBV5-1 to TRBJ1-5; D unclear. CDR1 and CDR2 from the germline V gene are SGHRS and YFSETQ. The V end was cut by 0 bases, the J end by 2 bases, with 9 bases between. The CDR3 is 15 amino acids. The CDR3 loop is CASSLEAGGNQPQHF. CDR3 in DNA: TGCGCCAGCAGCTTGGAGGCCGGGGGCAATCAGCCCCAGCATTTT.

CDR3 DNA: TGTGCCAGCTCCCAAGACAGGGGGATGTCACCCCTCCACTTT. This translates into CASSQDRGMSPLHF. The J gene is TRBJ1-6, the V gene TRBV18, with 9 bases lining up with TRBD1. The CDR3 covers 14 residues. The V segment lost 6 bases and the J segment 10 bases; nucleotides outside the gene matches: 7. The germline CDR1 and CDR2 sequences are KGHSH and LQKENI.

This clone was counted once. V usage is TRBV5-1 and J usage is TRBJ2-5; D is possibly TRBD1 (6 bases). The J call may be in error: the DNA end matches TRBJ2-7 better. The germline gives CDR1 SGHRS, CDR2 YFSETQ. This CDR3 spans 14 amino acids. CDR3 loop: CASSVQGPSYEQYF. CDR3 in DNA: TGCGCCAGCAGCGTACAGGGCCCCTCCTACGAGCAGTACTTC.

This clone was seen only a few times. This chain connects TRBV27 to TRBJ1-3; perhaps TRBD1 as D (6 bases). The V end lost 3 bases, the J end lost 0 bases, and 9 bases lay between the germline ends. The CDR3 contains 15 residues. The germline gives CDR1 MNHEY, CDR2 SMNVEV (reference sequence). CDR3 DNA sequence: TGTGCCAGCAGTTTCGGACAGCCCTCTGGAAACACCATATATTTT. This sequence encodes CASSFGQPSGNTIYF.